These T cell receptor beta chains were read from a single sample in a study of T-cell reconstitution after alpha-beta-depleted transplantation in children. MiXCR was run by TCRdb on the PCR reads, yielding one entry per CDR3 protein. Of hundreds of thousands of distinct CDR3 sequences listed, roughly 16% are singletons. This specimen was PBMCs, mostly from graft donor cells, taken 360 days after TCRalphabeta/CD19-depleted stem cell transplant. The receptors derive from a boy under two years old who had a stem cell transplant for Wiskott-Aldrich syndrome, so the T cells may come from the graft donor. Both conserved end residues are part of each CDR3. Each record gives: clone size, V gene, D gene, J gene, CDR3 DNA, CDR3 protein. D genes are given only for firm matches. Expanded clones get a size class; other rows say once, few or many, or leave the size out.

>many|TRBV12-3/TRBV12-4|TRBD2|TRBJ2-1
TGTGCCAGCAGTCCACCTAGCGGGGTCTACAATGAGCAGTTCTTC
CASSPPSGVYNEQFF
>NA|TRBV2|TRBD1|TRBJ1-5
TGTGCCAGCAGTAAGACAGGGGTTCAGCCCCAGCATTTT
CASSKTGVQPQHF
>NA|TRBV12-3/TRBV12-4|NA|TRBJ2-1
TGTGCCAGCAGTTTCAGGACTATACACAATGAGCAGTTCTTC
CASSFRTIHNEQFF
>few|TRBV12-3/TRBV12-4|NA|TRBJ2-5
TGTGCCAGCAGTCCCCTTGGGGCCCCTGAAGGGACCCAGTACTTC
CASSPLGAPEGTQYF
>few|TRBV24-1|NA|TRBJ2-1
TGTGCCACCAGTGATTTGCCCAGACACCCCTCCTACAATGAGCAGTTCTTC
CATSDLPRHPSYNEQFF
>few|TRBV5-1|NA|TRBJ1-5
TGTGCCAGCAGTTTAGGTTCTAGCAATCAGCCCCAGCATTTT
CASSLGSSNQPQHF
>few|TRBV7-8|NA|TRBJ2-1
TGTGCCAGCAGCTTACGGGGATCAGAGGTGTTCTTC
CASSLRGSEVFF
>few|TRBV12-3/TRBV12-4|NA|TRBJ2-5
TGTGCCAGCAGTTTCTTTCGGCAGGGCAGCGAGACCCAGTACTTC
CASSFFRQGSETQYF
>NA|TRBV20-1|TRBD2|TRBJ2-7
TGCAGTGCCCGCCCCCTACTAGCGGGCGCCTACGAGCAGTACTTC
CSARPLLAGAYEQYF
>NA|TRBV24-1|TRBD2|TRBJ2-3
TGTGCCACCAGTGATTACAAGCGGGAGGGCCATCCTAGCACAGATACGCAGTATTTT
CATSDYKREGHPSTDTQYF
>few|TRBV2|NA|TRBJ2-3
TGTGCCAGCAGTGATAGGACAGATACGCAGTATTTT
CASSDRTDTQYF